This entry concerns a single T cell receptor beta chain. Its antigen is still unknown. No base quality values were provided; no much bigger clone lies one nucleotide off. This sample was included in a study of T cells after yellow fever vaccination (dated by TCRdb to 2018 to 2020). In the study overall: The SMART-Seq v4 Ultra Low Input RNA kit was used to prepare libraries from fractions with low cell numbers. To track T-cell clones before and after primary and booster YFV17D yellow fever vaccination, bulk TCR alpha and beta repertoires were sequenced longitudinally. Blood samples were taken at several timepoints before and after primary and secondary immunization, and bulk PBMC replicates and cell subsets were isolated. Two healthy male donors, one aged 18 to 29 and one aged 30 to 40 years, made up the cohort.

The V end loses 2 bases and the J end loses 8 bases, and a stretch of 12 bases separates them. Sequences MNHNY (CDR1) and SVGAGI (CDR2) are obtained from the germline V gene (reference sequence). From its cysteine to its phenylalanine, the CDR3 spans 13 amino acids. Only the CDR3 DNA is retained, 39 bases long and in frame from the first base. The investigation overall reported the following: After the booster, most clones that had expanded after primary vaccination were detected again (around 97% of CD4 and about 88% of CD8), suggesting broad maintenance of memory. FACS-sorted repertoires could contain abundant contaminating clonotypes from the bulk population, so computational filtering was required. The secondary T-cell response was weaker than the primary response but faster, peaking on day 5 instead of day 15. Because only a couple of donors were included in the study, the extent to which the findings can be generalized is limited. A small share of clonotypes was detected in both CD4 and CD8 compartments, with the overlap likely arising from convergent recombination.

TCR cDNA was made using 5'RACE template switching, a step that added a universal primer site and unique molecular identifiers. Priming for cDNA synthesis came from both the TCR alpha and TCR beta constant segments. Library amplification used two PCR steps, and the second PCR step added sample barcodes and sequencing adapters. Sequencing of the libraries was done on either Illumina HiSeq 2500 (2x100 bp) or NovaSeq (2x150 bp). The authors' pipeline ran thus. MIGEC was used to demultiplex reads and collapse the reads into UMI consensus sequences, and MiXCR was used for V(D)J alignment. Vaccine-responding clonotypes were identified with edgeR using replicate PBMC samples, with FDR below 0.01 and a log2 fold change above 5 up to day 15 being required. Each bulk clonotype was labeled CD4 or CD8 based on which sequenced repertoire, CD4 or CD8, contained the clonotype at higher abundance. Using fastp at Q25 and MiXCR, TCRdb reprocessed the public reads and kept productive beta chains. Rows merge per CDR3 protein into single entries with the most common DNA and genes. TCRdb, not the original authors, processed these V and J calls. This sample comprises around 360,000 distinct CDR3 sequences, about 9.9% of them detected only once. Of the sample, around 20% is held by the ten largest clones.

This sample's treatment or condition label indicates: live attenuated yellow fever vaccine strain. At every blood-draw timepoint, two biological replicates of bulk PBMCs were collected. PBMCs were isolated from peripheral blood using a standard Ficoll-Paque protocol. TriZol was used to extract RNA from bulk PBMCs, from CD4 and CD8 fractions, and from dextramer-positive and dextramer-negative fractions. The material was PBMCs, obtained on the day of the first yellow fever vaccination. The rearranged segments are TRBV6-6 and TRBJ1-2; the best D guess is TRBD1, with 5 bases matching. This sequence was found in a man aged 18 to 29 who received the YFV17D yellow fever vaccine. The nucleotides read TGTGCCAGCAGTTACCCCAGGGCGGGGGGCTACACCTTC. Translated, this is CASSYPRAGGYTF.